These T cell receptor beta chains were read from a single sample in a study of blood T cell repertoires in COVID-19. Sequenced by immunoSEQ multiplex PCR; TCRdb stores in-frame clones only, minus some. The table records 100,000 or so clones, roughly 77% of them present only once. The specimen sequenced was peripheral blood. Receptors were obtained from a human donor in a cohort sampled during active COVID-19. Each CDR3 is given with its conserved first and last residue. The D gene is left open where the match is weak. Some rows have no size entry. The others give once, few or many, or a class for an expanded clone.

>TRBD1|-|TRBV10-3|TRBJ1-1
TGTGCCATCAGGGGGAGTGGGGGACAGGGGGCGGACACTGAAGCTTTCTTT
CAIRGSGGQGADTEAFF
>-|few|TRBV10-3|TRBJ1-1
TGTGCCATCAGTGAGTCTAAAGAGGGGAACACTGAAGCTTTCTTT
CAISESKEGNTEAFF
>-|-|TRBV14|TRBJ2-7
TGTGCCAGCAGCCAAGATGGTACTCCATCCTTGGTTTACTTC
CASSQDGTPSLVYF
>-|-|TRBV7-9|TRBJ1-2
TGTGCCAGCAGCTTAGACTGGGCAGATTATGGCTACACCTTC
CASSLDWADYGYTF
>TRBD2|-|TRBV5-1|TRBJ2-1
TGCGCCAGCAGCCCGGGACTAGCGGGAGACGATGAGCAGTTCTTC
CASSPGLAGDDEQFF
>TRBD2|-|TRBV5-1|TRBJ2-1
TGCGCCAGCAGCTCGGGACCCTTAGCGGGAGTAGGTAATGAGCAGTTCTTC
CASSSGPLAGVGNEQFF
>-|-|TRBV18|TRBJ2-7
TGTGCCAGCTCACCGAGACAGGAATACGAGCAGTACTTC
CASSPRQEYEQYF
>-|-|TRBV7-2|TRBJ1-1
TGTGCCAGCAGCTTAGCCAGGGGCACTGAAGCTTTCTTT
CASSLARGTEAFF
>-|-|TRBV5-1|TRBJ1-4
TGCGCCAGCAGCTTGGAGCTCACTGAGGGTAATGAAAAACTGTTTTTT
CASSLELTEGNEKLFF
>-|-|TRBV28|TRBJ1-2
TGTGCCAGCAGTTCCGCAGGAACACTCCGAGGCTACACCTTC
CASSSAGTLRGYTF
>TRBD1|-|TRBV28|TRBJ1-4
TGTGCCAGCAGTTGGCAGGGGGCGGGTTCTAATGAAAAACTGTTTTTT
CASSWQGAGSNEKLFF
>TRBD2|-|TRBV27|TRBJ2-7
TGTGCCAGCAGCCCAAGACTAGCGGGAGGCCCTGAGTCTTACGAGCAGTACTTC
CASSPRLAGGPESYEQYF
>TRBD2|once|TRBV5-4|TRBJ2-5
TGTGCCAGCAGCAAAGCGGGAGTACAAGAGACCCAGTACTTC
CASSKAGVQETQYF
>TRBD1|-|TRBV6-2/TRBV6-3|TRBJ1-4
TGTGCCAGCAGCTCCCGGGACAGGGGTTCCAGAGGCGAAAAACTGTTTTTT
CASSSRDRGSRGEKLFF
>-|-|TRBV18|TRBJ2-1
TGTGCCAGCTCACCGACGGTTGTGAGCGGTAACAATGAGCAGTTCTTC
CASSPTVVSGNNEQFF
>TRBD1|-|TRBV19|TRBJ1-4
TGTGCCAGCGCCGACCCGACAGGGTTTAATGAAAAACTGTTTTTT
CASADPTGFNEKLFF
>-|-|TRBV18|TRBJ1-6
TGTGCCAGCTCACCCGCGGAGGATTCACCCCTCCACTTT
CASSPAEDSPLHF
>-|-|TRBV11-2|TRBJ2-7
TGTGCCAGCAGCGGACTTGGTTCGGATTACGAGCAGTACTTC
CASSGLGSDYEQYF
>-|few|TRBV9|TRBJ1-2
TGTGCCAGCAGCACTACCCCCATAGGAGGCTACACCTTC
CASSTTPIGGYTF
>TRBD1|-|TRBV5-1|TRBJ2-7
TGCGCCAGCAGCTTGTCCGGACAGGGCATCTACGAGCAGTACTTC
CASSLSGQGIYEQYF